This T cell receptor (beta chain) was recovered during a study of blood T cells in healthy people across ages. A second about 6 to 11 cycle PCR used barcoded and J-beta primers. TCRdb called the 5' RACE reads again in MiXCR, with one record for every CDR3 protein. The sample includes about 1.4 million distinct CDR3 sequences, 45% to 70% of them seen just once. This clonotype was recorded once. The V end lost 4 bases, the J end lost 10 bases, and 19 bases lay between the germline ends. In germline, CDR1 is SNHLY, CDR2 FYNNEI. This CDR3 region has 14 residues. The sequence came from a man between 18 and 29 years old in good health. The specimen was blood. J is TRBJ1-1 and V is TRBV2; possibly TRBD1 for D (5 bases). CDR3 DNA sequence: TGTGCCAGCAGTGGCGGGACGACTGATGGTCTAGCTTTCTTT. This codes for CASSGGTTDGLAFF.